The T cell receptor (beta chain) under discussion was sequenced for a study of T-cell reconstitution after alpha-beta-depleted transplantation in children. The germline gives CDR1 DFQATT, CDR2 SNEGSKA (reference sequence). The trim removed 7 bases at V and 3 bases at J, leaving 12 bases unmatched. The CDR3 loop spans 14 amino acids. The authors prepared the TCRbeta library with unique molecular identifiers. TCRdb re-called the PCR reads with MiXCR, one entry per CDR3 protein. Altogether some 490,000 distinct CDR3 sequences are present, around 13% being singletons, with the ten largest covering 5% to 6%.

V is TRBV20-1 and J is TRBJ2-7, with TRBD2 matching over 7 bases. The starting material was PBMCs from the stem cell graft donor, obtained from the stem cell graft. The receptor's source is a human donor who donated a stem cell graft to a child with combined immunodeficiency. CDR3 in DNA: TGCAGTGTAAGAGGGGACTATATCGACTACGAGCAGTACTTC. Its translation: CSVRGDYIDYEQYF.